What follows are 2 T cell receptor beta chains derived from one specimen sequenced in a study of CD8+CD57+ T cells in acquired aplastic anemia. All sequencing subjects had displayed CD8+CD57+ cell expansion on flow cytometry. CDR3 and TCR beta VDJ profiling relied on a genomic DNA template. TCRdb itself ran the reads through MiXCR, one entry per CDR3 protein. The table has about 150,000 distinct CDR3 sequences, 40% to 65% seen once. The source material was sorted CD4+, CD8+, or CD8+CD57+ T cells (not recorded which) from PBMCs. The receptors originated from a human donor with aplastic anemia.

This clonotype was seen only a few times. The rearrangement joins TRBV10-3 to TRBJ1-5; no reliable D call. V was trimmed by 4 bases and J by 6 bases, leaving 10 bases between them. The germline V gene has CDR1 ENHRY and CDR2 SYGVKD. The CDR3 runs 13 residues. CDR3 protein: CAISGAVTQPQHF. CDR3 bases: TGTGCCATCAGTGGGGCAGTGACTCAGCCCCAGCATTTT.

The gene calls are TRBV19 and TRBJ1-1; D is uncertain. The CDR3 is 13 residues long. In germline, CDR1 is LNHDA, CDR2 SQIVND (reference sequence). The ends were cut back, 4 bases at V and 1 base at J, with 7 bases in the middle. DNA for the CDR3: TGTGCCAGTAGTACCGCAGGGAACACTGAAGCTTTCTTT. Translated, it gives CASSTAGNTEAFF.